This TCR beta chain was captured in a study of blood T cell repertoires in COVID-19. The overall study: There were acute and convalescent COVID-19 samples, and they came from the United States, Italy and Spain. The cDNA or gDNA used as material had been derived from T cells, B-cell-depleted T cells, or PBMCs.

While infection was still active, Seattle patients were enrolled and then followed longitudinally. Germline assignment: CDR1 SNHLY and CDR2 FYNNEI. The length of the CDR3 is 14 residues. The J segment lost 4 bases and the V segment lost 7 bases, leaving 5 bases of the junction unmatched. Under the authors' procedure: It was from reference gene primer amplification that nucleated cell counts were estimated. TCRdb's table, derived via immunoSEQ multiplex PCR, lists solely in-frame clones and lacks some. The DNA was the basis for D and trimming; V, J and clone size are from that table. The data hold approximately 300,000 clones, with about 86% observed a single time.

The TCR comes from a person aged 70 to 85 with COVID-19, enrolled during active disease. Specimen: peripheral blood. The rearrangement links TRBV2 to TRBJ2-2; 8 bases agree with TRBD2. The CDR3 DNA reads TGTGCCAGCAACGGGGGGGGCGGCACCGGGGAGCTGTTTTTT. Protein sequence: CASNGGGGTGELFF.